This T cell receptor beta chain comes out of a study of vaccination and CD4 T cells after COVID-19. The CDR3 length is 14 residues. Germline lookup yields CDR1 SEHNR and CDR2 FQNEAQ (reference sequence). V lost 3 bases and J lost 1, with 9 bases in between. This clonotype occurred a few times. Its antigen is not identified. Once obtained from cultured CD4+ T cells, the DNA was sequenced using the Oncomine TCR Beta short-read assay. TCRdb re-called the PCR reads with MiXCR, one entry per CDR3 protein. The sample contains some 12,000 distinct CDR3 sequences, 40% to 50% of which appear only once. Regarding treatment: approximately 11-day PBMC culture with coronavirus spike peptide pools or control peptides (ViraFEST assay).

The clonotype originates from a human donor who had recovered from COVID-19. Sequencing was performed on CD4+ T cells from blood, cultured in vitro. V and J are TRBV7-9 and TRBJ1-1; D may be TRBD1 (6 bases). CDR3 protein: CASSFGQTNTEAFF. CDR3 nucleotides: TGTGCCAGCAGCTTCGGACAGACGAACACTGAAGCTTTCTTT. Together with reference TRBV7-9 and TRBJ1-1, the CDR3 gives the full variable domain: DTGVSQNPRHKITKRGQNVTFRCDPISEHNRLYWYRQTLGQGPEFLTYFQNEAQLEKSRLLSDRFSAERPKGSFSTLEIQRTEQGDSAMYLCASSFGQTNTEAFFGQGTRLTVV.